Here is one T cell receptor (beta chain) with its context. The length of the CDR3 is 14 residues. V shed 5 bases, J shed 8 bases, and the junction held 8 bases outside the gene matches. Germline-derived CDR1 and CDR2 are SGHVT and SQSDAQ. Sequenced by immunoSEQ multiplex PCR; TCRdb stores in-frame clones only, minus some. This table has under 600,000 clones, 97% appearing once. This record comes from a study of shared clonotypes between healthy human individuals. The source material was naive CD4+ T cells sorted from blood. The subset here: CD45RA+ positively selected. The TCR comes from a woman in her thirties in good health. The chain joins TRBV7-4 to TRBJ1-4; TRBD1 matches at 7 bases. The CDR3 bases are TGTGCCAGCAGCGACAGGGTTGCGGGCGAAAAACTGTTTTTT. Translated: CASSDRVAGEKLFF.